The text below deals with one TCR beta chain. Its recognized antigen is unknown. Per-base qualities were not stored, and no clone one base away is much larger. The CDR3 numbers 15 residues from cysteine through phenylalanine. Left in the record is the CDR3 DNA by itself, 45 bases read in frame from the first base. CDR1 and CDR2 are read off the germline V gene as SGDLS and YYNGEE. V is pared back by 1 base and J by 7 bases, with 15 bases lying between the germline termini. TCR beta libraries were generated from genomic DNA with the immunoSEQ kit, following the manufacturer's recommendations. To prepare the libraries, a first multiplex PCR with proprietary primers was run, followed by a second PCR that added unique barcodes, and a bead cleanup was done after each round. Each sample batch included a kit-provided positive control reaction and a negative control reaction. The final libraries underwent checking on an Agilent 4200 TapeStation D1000 ScreenTape, volumetric pooling, and quantification by qPCR. Sequencing was performed on an Illumina NextSeq500 with a MidOutput 150-cycle cartridge, and 156 Read1 and 15 Index1 cycles were run with kit custom primers. The pooled library was loaded at about 0.93 pM with about 20% PhiX control spiked in. The study's processing was this. The vendor-processed data were analyzed in R, and a clonotype was defined as all T cells that share the same CDR3 nucleotide sequence. In the clone abundance analyses, frequencies in each sample were normalized to that sample's 10,000 most abundant clones. Public T cell clones, which averaged fewer than five per sample, were removed prior to analysis. Tumor-enriched clonotypes and baseline blood-enriched clonotypes were defined as those with an abundance difference of at least 32-fold between compartments. A beta-binomial differential abundance model was used to identify clonotypes that were expanded or contracted between blood time points. Tumor-blood repertoire similarity was measured with the Baroni-Urbani and Buser coefficient, and group comparisons used two-tailed Wilcoxon tests in R. TCRdb obtained this table from immuneACCESS and retained in-frame rearrangements with V and J assigned. These tables miss some clones; where compared with another copy, unresolved V genes account for less than half of the shortfall, and the remainder is unexplained. V, J and clone size reflect that table, while D and trimming were determined from the DNA. Recorded for this sample are 120,000 or so clones; 88% of them occurred a single time. The top ten clones comprise 5% to 6% of the sample.

This sample is part of a study of radiation and T cells in renal cell carcinoma (dated by TCRdb to about 2020). About the investigation overall: The samples were drawn from a clinical trial, where primary renal cell carcinomas were treated with 15 Gy of stereotactic body radiation therapy and then removed by nephrectomy 4 weeks afterward. In total, approximately 53 samples underwent TCR beta sequencing: around 25 tumors plus 27 peripheral blood samples. Across all 50 or so samples, 4,016,671 unique CDR3 nucleotide sequences encoding 2,658,974 unique CDR3 amino acid sequences were identified.

The time point label, as the study defines it: blood 2 weeks post-SBRT. The sample's treatment or condition label is to be understood as: 15 Gy SBRT to primary tumor, nephrectomy 4 weeks later. To follow tumor-enriched clonotypes, peripheral blood was collected serially from radiation-treated patients at baseline and again at 2 weeks and 4 weeks after SBRT. Every patient had renal cell carcinoma of clear cell pathology. The QIAamp DNA Blood Mini Kit (Qiagen) was used to prepare genomic DNA for TCR sequencing. The analyses included only samples that passed all quality control checks. On the study overall, not on this receptor specifically: Because pretreatment tumor biopsies were not available, the baseline intratumoral presence of clonotypes could not be determined. With a single-armed trial design, the study had no way to address how radiation dose or scheduling affects the TCR repertoire. An increase in top tumor clonotypes in blood was observed from baseline to 2 weeks post-radiation, followed by contraction by 4 weeks, which was taken to suggest transient expansion of tumor-resident clones. Blood repertoire dynamics were not followed beyond 4 weeks after treatment.

This clonotype was obtained from a woman aged 70-85 years with renal cell carcinoma. Sequences were derived from blood, sampled from a patient whose treatment included radiotherapy and nephrectomy. The sequence joins TRBV9 to TRBJ2-1; the D gene is possibly TRBD2, with 5 bases matching. The CDR3 loop reads CASSVSLRGLNEQFF. The DNA reads as follows: TGTGCCAGCAGCGTATCTCTCAGAGGGTTAAATGAGCAGTTCTTC.